Included here is one T cell receptor beta chain sequence, with context. Antigen specificity is unknown. The sample belongs to a study of cytomegalovirus exposure and HLA in healthy donors. The study, taken as a whole, reports: Analysis was carried out at a later point, and it linked a missense DCLRE1C variant to TCR beta V- and J-gene trimming. The classifier reportedly diagnosed cytomegalovirus status with high specificity and sensitivity.

The V gene lost 4 bases and the J gene lost 2 bases, with 9 bases spanning the gap. Germline loops: CDR1 SGHRS, CDR2 YFSETQ. This CDR3 comprises 13 residues. The PCR had 60 Vbeta and 13 Jbeta primers. The table came from immunoSEQ multiplex PCR; TCRdb's copy has only in-frame clones and leaves some out. The sample records around 30,000 clones, about 60% being singletons. This receptor was taken from a man between 45 and 60 years old in good health and CMV-seropositive. The sequencing sample was made of PBMCs. This chain connects TRBV5-1 to TRBJ2-5, with D unresolved. The CDR3 is CASSSRSQETQYF. The CDR3 coding sequence is TGCGCCAGCAGCAGCCGATCGCAAGAGACCCAGTACTTC.